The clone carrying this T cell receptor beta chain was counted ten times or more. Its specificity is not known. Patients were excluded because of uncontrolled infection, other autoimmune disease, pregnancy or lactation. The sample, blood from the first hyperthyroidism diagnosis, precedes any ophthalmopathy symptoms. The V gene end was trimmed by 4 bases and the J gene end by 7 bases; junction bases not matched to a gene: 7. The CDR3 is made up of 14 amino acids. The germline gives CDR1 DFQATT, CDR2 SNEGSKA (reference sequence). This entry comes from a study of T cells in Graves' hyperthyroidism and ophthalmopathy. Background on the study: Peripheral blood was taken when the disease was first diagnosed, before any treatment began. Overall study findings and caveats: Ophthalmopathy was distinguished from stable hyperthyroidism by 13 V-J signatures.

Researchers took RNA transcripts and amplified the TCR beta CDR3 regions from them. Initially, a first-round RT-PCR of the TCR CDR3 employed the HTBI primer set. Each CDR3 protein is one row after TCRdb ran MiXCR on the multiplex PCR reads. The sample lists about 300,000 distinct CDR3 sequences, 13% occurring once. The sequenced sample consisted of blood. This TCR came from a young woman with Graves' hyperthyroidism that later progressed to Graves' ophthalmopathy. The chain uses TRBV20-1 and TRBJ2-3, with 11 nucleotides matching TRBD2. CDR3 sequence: CSAKEGLAVHTQYF. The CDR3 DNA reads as TGCAGTGCTAAAGAGGGACTAGCGGTACATACGCAGTATTTT.